These T cell receptor beta chains were read from a single sample in a study of CD8 T cells in Susac syndrome. MiXCR, applied by TCRdb to the immunoSEQ multiplex PCR reads, yields one record per CDR3 protein. This sample has 160,000 or so distinct CDR3 sequences; less than 95% occur once, and the top ten carry 0.09% to 0.1%. The sample taken for sequencing was CD4+ T cells from PBMCs. The receptor source for this set is a human donor with multiple sclerosis. CDR3s include the opening cysteine and the closing phenylalanine or tryptophan. The D gene is left open where the match is weak. Clone sizes are given selectively: once, few, many, or a class where the clone is expanded.

V gene: TRBV29-1; D gene: -; J gene: TRBJ1-2; clone size: -; CDR3 protein: CSVAFGGGRHGYTF; CDR3 DNA: TGCAGCGTTGCATTCGGGGGGGGCAGGCATGGCTACACCTTC
V gene: TRBV23-1; D gene: TRBD1; J gene: TRBJ1-2; clone size: once; CDR3 protein: CASSPHDERTGAFWYGYTF; CDR3 DNA: TGCGCCAGCAGTCCCCACGATGAGAGGACAGGGGCCTTTTGGTATGGCTACACCTTC
V gene: TRBV7-2; D gene: -; J gene: TRBJ1-2; clone size: -; CDR3 protein: CASSLHLGPYTF; CDR3 DNA: TGTGCCAGCAGCTTACATCTTGGTCCGTACACCTTC
V gene: TRBV20-1; D gene: TRBD2; J gene: TRBJ2-3; clone size: -; CDR3 protein: CSASLAARISDTQYF; CDR3 DNA: TGCAGTGCTAGCCTAGCGGCCCGGATCAGCGATACGCAGTATTTT
V gene: TRBV20-1; D gene: -; J gene: TRBJ2-7; clone size: -; CDR3 protein: CSASPRGSSYEQYF; CDR3 DNA: TGCAGTGCCTCTCCCAGGGGAAGCTCCTACGAGCAGTACTTC
V gene: TRBV6-1; D gene: -; J gene: TRBJ1-3; clone size: once; CDR3 protein: CASSLGPLSSGNTIYF; CDR3 DNA: TGTGCCAGCAGCCTCGGGCCCCTTAGCTCTGGAAACACCATATATTTT
V gene: TRBV30; D gene: -; J gene: TRBJ2-1; clone size: -; CDR3 protein: CAWSEGLSSYNEQFF; CDR3 DNA: TGTGCCTGGAGTGAAGGACTGAGCTCCTACAATGAGCAGTTCTTC
V gene: TRBV30; D gene: -; J gene: TRBJ1-1; clone size: -; CDR3 protein: CAWVSGRAFF; CDR3 DNA: TGTGCCTGGGTGTCCGGGAGAGCTTTCTTT
V gene: TRBV7-9; D gene: TRBD2; J gene: TRBJ2-2; clone size: -; CDR3 protein: CASSRTGLAGGPGTGELFF; CDR3 DNA: TGTGCCAGCAGCCGTACCGGACTAGCGGGAGGGCCCGGCACCGGGGAGCTGTTTTTT
V gene: TRBV20-1; D gene: -; J gene: TRBJ2-7; clone size: -; CDR3 protein: CSAVRDGAYEQYF; CDR3 DNA: TGCAGTGCCGTCCGGGACGGAGCCTACGAGCAGTACTTC
V gene: TRBV12-3/TRBV12-4; D gene: TRBD1; J gene: TRBJ1-2; clone size: -; CDR3 protein: CASSIQGVNYGYTF; CDR3 DNA: TGTGCCAGCAGTATACAGGGGGTAAACTATGGCTACACCTTC
V gene: TRBV12-3/TRBV12-4; D gene: -; J gene: TRBJ2-5; clone size: few; CDR3 protein: CASSYGGETQYF; CDR3 DNA: TGTGCCAGCAGCTATGGAGGCGAGACCCAGTACTTC
V gene: TRBV5-1; D gene: TRBD2; J gene: TRBJ2-2; clone size: -; CDR3 protein: CASSWTSGGTGELFF; CDR3 DNA: TGCGCCAGCAGCTGGACTAGCGGGGGGACCGGGGAGCTGTTTTTT
V gene: TRBV27; D gene: -; J gene: TRBJ2-5; clone size: -; CDR3 protein: CASSSRGQETQYF; CDR3 DNA: TGTGCCAGCAGTTCCAGGGGCCAAGAGACCCAGTACTTC
V gene: TRBV18; D gene: -; J gene: TRBJ1-3; clone size: -; CDR3 protein: CASSVYSDSGNTIYF; CDR3 DNA: TGTGCCAGCTCGGTCTACAGTGACTCTGGAAACACCATATATTTT
V gene: TRBV3-1; D gene: TRBD2; J gene: TRBJ2-2; clone size: -; CDR3 protein: CASSQGAGVAGELFF; CDR3 DNA: TGTGCCAGCAGCCAAGGAGCGGGAGTCGCGGGGGAGCTGTTTTTT
V gene: TRBV6-6; D gene: -; J gene: TRBJ2-3; clone size: -; CDR3 protein: CASSPAGGDTQYF; CDR3 DNA: TGTGCCAGCAGCCCCGCCGGGGGAGATACGCAGTATTTT
V gene: TRBV19; D gene: -; J gene: TRBJ2-2; clone size: -; CDR3 protein: CASSIGNREPPTPGSCFF; CDR3 DNA: -
V gene: TRBV2; D gene: -; J gene: TRBJ1-4; clone size: -; CDR3 protein: CASSERGSEKLFF; CDR3 DNA: TGTGCCAGCAGTGAAAGGGGGTCTGAAAAACTGTTTTTT
V gene: TRBV27; D gene: -; J gene: TRBJ2-5; clone size: once; CDR3 protein: CASKGRETQYF; CDR3 DNA: TGTGCCAGCAAAGGCAGAGAGACCCAGTACTTC
V gene: TRBV29-1; D gene: -; J gene: TRBJ1-5; clone size: -; CDR3 protein: CSVGGDSNQPQHF; CDR3 DNA: TGCAGCGTTGGCGGCGATAGCAATCAGCCCCAGCATTTT
V gene: TRBV7-9; D gene: -; J gene: TRBJ2-7; clone size: -; CDR3 protein: CASSLVPRGEQYF; CDR3 DNA: TGTGCCAGCAGCTTAGTTCCGCGGGGCGAGCAGTACTTC
V gene: TRBV30; D gene: -; J gene: TRBJ2-3; clone size: -; CDR3 protein: CAWAPGADTQYF; CDR3 DNA: TGTGCCTGGGCCCCCGGCGCAGATACGCAGTATTTT
V gene: TRBV7-2; D gene: -; J gene: TRBJ1-5; clone size: -; CDR3 protein: CASSLSQGNQPQHF; CDR3 DNA: TGTGCCAGCAGCTTATCACAGGGCAATCAGCCCCAGCATTTT
V gene: TRBV5-1; D gene: TRBD2; J gene: TRBJ2-1; clone size: -; CDR3 protein: CASSSAGGPKEQFF; CDR3 DNA: TGCGCCAGCAGCTCAGCGGGAGGCCCCAAGGAGCAGTTCTTC
V gene: TRBV6-2/TRBV6-3; D gene: -; J gene: TRBJ2-1; clone size: -; CDR3 protein: CASSYGGSSYNEQFF; CDR3 DNA: TGTGCCAGCAGTTACGGGGGCAGCTCCTACAATGAGCAGTTCTTC
V gene: TRBV2; D gene: -; J gene: TRBJ1-2; clone size: once; CDR3 protein: CASSGGQGYTF; CDR3 DNA: TGTGCCAGCAGTGGAGGTCAAGGCTACACCTTC